This entry features one T cell receptor (beta chain) sequence. The antigen is unknown. Trimming cost V 3 bases and J 7 bases; bases outside gene matches: 6. CDR1 and CDR2 (germline): SGHRS, YFSETQ. This CDR3 comprises 14 residues. Libraries were prepared by immunoSEQ multiplex PCR; TCRdb keeps only in-frame clonotypes and omits some of them. The listing records 12 clones. These data belong to a study of OX40 agonist ivuxolimab in advanced cancers. Findings and caveats of the study: Part of the nonresponder group also had normalized T-cell clonal expansion that was low. Averaged across samples, CD8+ T cells carried more expanded clones than CD4+ did.

This clonotype was obtained from an adult with an advanced solid tumor such as melanoma, head and neck, liver or kidney cancer. The chain employs TRBV5-1 and TRBJ2-2, with 7 bases identical to TRBD1. The specimen was collected in a trial of the OX40 agonist ivuxolimab. CDR3 sequence reads: CASSSDRADGELFF. The DNA for the CDR3 is TGCGCCAGCAGCTCCGACAGGGCGGACGGGGAGCTGTTTTTT.